This T cell receptor (beta chain) was found in a study of vaccination and CD4 T cells after COVID-19. J gave up 7 bases and V 1 base, and 2 bases lay outside the gene matches. This CDR3 region has 14 residues. Per germline, CDR1 SGHAT and CDR2 FQNNGV. Stated treatment: approximately 10-day PBMC culture with coronavirus spike peptide pools or control peptides (ViraFEST assay). Ahead of the COVID-19 pandemic (2011-2018), the CD4+ T cells of the unexposed donor were collected. The Oncomine TCR Beta short-read assay sequenced DNA from cultured CD4+ T cells. TCRdb analysed the PCR reads with MiXCR anew, one entry per CDR3 protein. The data show around 6,100 distinct CDR3 sequences, with 30% to 45% seen just once and roughly 40% held by the top ten. The table lists this clonotype with a few counts. What it binds is unknown.

This sequence originates from a human donor in good health. The sample consisted of CD4+ T cells from blood, cultured in vitro. The chain links TRBV11-2 to TRBJ1-5; 9 bases are shared with TRBD1. In DNA, the CDR3 is TGTGCCAGCAGCTTAGGGACAGGGGAACAGCCCCAGCATTTT. It specifies CASSLGTGEQPQHF.